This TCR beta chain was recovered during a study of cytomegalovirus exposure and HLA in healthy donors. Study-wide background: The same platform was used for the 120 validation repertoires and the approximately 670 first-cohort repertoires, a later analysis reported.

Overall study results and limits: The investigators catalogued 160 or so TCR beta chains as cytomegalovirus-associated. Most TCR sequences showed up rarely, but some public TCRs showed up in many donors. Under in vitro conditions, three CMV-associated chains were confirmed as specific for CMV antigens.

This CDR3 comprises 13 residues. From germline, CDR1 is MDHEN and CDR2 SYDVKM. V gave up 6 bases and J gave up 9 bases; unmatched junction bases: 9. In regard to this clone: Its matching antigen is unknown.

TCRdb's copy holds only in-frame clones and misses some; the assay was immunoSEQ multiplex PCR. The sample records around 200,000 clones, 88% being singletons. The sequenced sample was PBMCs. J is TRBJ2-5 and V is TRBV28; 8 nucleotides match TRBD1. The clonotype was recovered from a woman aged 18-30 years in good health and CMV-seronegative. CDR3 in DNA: TGTGCCAGCAGCCCGCCGACAGGGGCTGCCCAGTACTTC. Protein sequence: CASSPPTGAAQYF.